This entry lists 32 T cell receptor beta chains sequenced from one sample in a study of Graves' ophthalmopathy and Graves' hyperthyroidism. Amplification from RNA transcripts yielded the TCR beta CDR3 regions. RT-PCR was first run with HTBI primers, then multiplex PCR in a second round. Via MiXCR, TCRdb re-called the multiplex PCR reads, giving one row per CDR3 protein. The profile shows some 160,000 distinct CDR3 sequences, approximately 40% of them singletons. Material for sequencing was peripheral blood. The receptors here all came from a man younger than 40 with Graves' ophthalmopathy.

This clonotype has a count of ten or more. Germline and junction disagree at one end, which may indicate a read error. The chain couples TRBV7-8 to TRBJ2-5; D is unresolved. The CDR3 contains 14 residues. CDR1 is SGHVS and CDR2 is FQNEAQ in the germline V gene. CDR3 in DNA: TGTGCCAGCACCCCCGGGTGGTCCCAAGAGGCCCAGTACTTC. Protein product: CASTPGWSQEAQYF.

This clonotype was seen at least ten times. The chain carries TRBV12-5 and TRBJ1-1, with 7 bases lining up with TRBD1. Trimming removed 7 bases from V and 4 bases from J; junction bases left unmatched: 21. The CDR3 has 18 residues. Germline V lookup: CDR1 LGHNT, CDR2 FRNRAP. The CDR3 is CASALEGRQGISSTEAFF. CDR3 in DNA: TGTGCTAGTGCCTTGGAGGGTCGACAGGGCATCAGTAGCACTGAAGCTTTCTTT.

The V call is TRBV20-1, the J call TRBJ1-1, with 10 bases lining up with TRBD1. CDR1 is DFQATT and CDR2 is SNEGSKA in the germline V gene (reference sequence). Trimming took 7 bases from V and 4 from J; bases not matched to a gene: 6. The CDR3 consists of 13 residues. CDR3 in DNA: TGCAGTGGTACGACAGGGGGCGGCACTGAAGCTTTCTTT. Its protein product is CSGTTGGGTEAFF.

This clonotype has ten or more counts. The chain carries TRBV12-3 or TRBV12-4 and TRBJ2-7; either TRBD1 or TRBD2 may fit D (5 bases each). CDR3 length: 15 amino acids. The ends were cut back, 3 bases at V and 6 bases at J, with 18 bases in the middle. The CDR3 nucleotides are TGTGCCAGCAGTTTGGTAGGGGTTCGGGGCGTCGAGCAGTACTTC. Translation: CASSLVGVRGVEQYF.

This clonotype has at least ten counts. The chain employs TRBV6-1 and TRBJ1-5, with 7 positions matching TRBD1. This CDR3 has 13 residues. From germline, CDR1 is MNHNS and CDR2 SASEGT. The V gene end was trimmed by 5 bases and the J gene end by 6 bases; junction bases not matched to a gene: 4. The CDR3 spells CASSRTGVQPQHF. The CDR3 DNA reads TGTGCCAGCAGTCGAACAGGGGTTCAGCCCCAGCATTTT.

The rearrangement joins TRBV20-1 to TRBJ2-5, with 12 bases lining up with TRBD2. This CDR3 is 12 amino acids long. Germline V gene lookup returns CDR1 DFQATT and CDR2 SNEGSKA (reference sequence). Losses at the gene ends were 5 bases for V and 5 bases for J; bases not matched to a gene: 0. CDR3: CSAGTSGETQYF. The CDR3 DNA is TGCAGTGCTGGGACTAGCGGGGAGACCCAGTACTTC.

There are many counts of this clonotype. CDR3 in DNA: TGTGCCAGCAGCCCCGAAAGCGGACAGGGGAGCTATGGCTACACCTTC. Its protein product is CASSPESGQGSYGYTF. V and J are TRBV7-9 and TRBJ1-2; 9 positions agree with TRBD1. Trimming at V came to 5 bases and at J to 4 bases, leaving 11 bases not matched to a gene. Germline CDR1 SEHNR, CDR2 FQNEAQ (reference sequence). This CDR3 comprises 16 residues.

The genes are TRBV12-3 or TRBV12-4 and TRBJ2-7; 9 bases agree with TRBD1. The CDR3 runs to 13 residues. The V and J ends lost 5 bases and 4 bases, in that order; junction bases with no gene match: 3. The DNA for the CDR3 is TGTGCCAGCAGTACGGACAGGGGATACGAGCAGTACTTC. This gives the protein CASSTDRGYEQYF.

The CDR3 nucleotides are TGTGCCAGGACTGGCCCTGAGAATGAAGCTTTCTTT. Its translation: CARTGPENEAFF. The chain links TRBV6-1 to TRBJ1-1; D uncertain. Germline V gene lookup returns CDR1 MNHNS and CDR2 SASEGT. This CDR3 comprises 12 residues. Trimming stripped 9 bases from V and 7 bases from J, with 15 bases between.

In this sample, this clonotype turned up many times. CDR3 protein: CASSSQVIGNQPQHF. Written as DNA, the CDR3 is TGTGCCAGCTCATCACAGGTAATCGGCAATCAGCCCCAGCATTTT. The J gene is TRBJ1-5, the V gene TRBV18, with D possibly being TRBD1 (5 bases). Germline CDR1 reads KGHSH; CDR2 reads LQKENI. The CDR3 length is 15 residues. V dropped 5 bases and J dropped 2 bases, with 13 bases sitting between them.

The genes are TRBV12-3 or TRBV12-4 and TRBJ1-5, with D unclear. The V gene lost 6 bases and the J gene lost 7 bases, with 13 bases spanning the gap. The CDR3 runs to 13 residues. Here the CDR3 reads CASSPGPSQPQHF. The CDR3 nucleotides are TGTGCCAGCAGCCCCGGTCCTAGCCAGCCCCAGCATTTT.

This chain links TRBV10-3 with TRBJ2-2, with 8 bases aligning to TRBD2. The CDR3 sequence is 16 residues long. The trim removed 4 bases at V and 4 bases at J, leaving 8 bases unmatched. Germline lookup yields CDR1 ENHRY and CDR2 SYGVKD. The DNA of the CDR3 is TGTGCCATCAGTGTAGCACTAGCGGATTTCACCGGGGAGCTGTTTTTT. Amino acids: CAISVALADFTGELFF.

This clonotype was counted ten times or more. A junction boundary mismatches the germline segment, possibly from a read error. V and J are TRBV20-1 and TRBJ2-5; 8 nucleotides align to TRBD1. CDR3 length equals 14 residues. Per the germline V gene, CDR1 is DFQATT and CDR2 is SNEGSKA (reference sequence). The CDR3 reads CSARGPWGPGQVHF. The CDR3 DNA sequence: TGCAGTGCTAGGGGCCCCTGGGGACCGGGACAGGTGCACTTC.

In its sample, this clonotype was seen many times. The chain recombines TRBV25-1 with TRBJ1-5; perhaps TRBD1 as D (6 bases). CDR3 length: 12 residues. The V end was cut by 8 bases, the J end by 4 bases, with 9 bases between. Germline V CDR1 and CDR2: MGHDK, SYGVNS. CDR3 coding DNA: TGTGCCAGCGCTCAGGGGAATCAGCCCCAGCATTTT. Amino acids: CASAQGNQPQHF.

This clonotype was recorded at least ten times. V usage is TRBV6-2 or TRBV6-3 and J usage is TRBJ1-1; 9 bases are a match to TRBD1. CDR3 length: 14 residues. Per germline, CDR1 MNHEY and CDR2 SVGEGT. The ends lost 5 bases at V and 5 bases at J; junction bases unmatched: 6. CDR3 sequence (DNA): TGTGCCAGCAGTCAGACAGGGGGTATTACTGAAGCTTTCTTT. Translated, it gives CASSQTGGITEAFF.

The gene calls are TRBV6-5 and TRBJ2-5; 14 bases fit TRBD2. The CDR3 is 17 residues long. CDR1 and CDR2 from the germline V gene are MNHEY and SVGAGI. J gave up 4 bases and V 2 bases, and 6 bases lay outside the gene matches. CDR3 sequence (DNA): TGTGCCAGCAGTTACCCGAAAGGGACTAGCGGGGGAGAGACCCAGTACTTC. It codes for CASSYPKGTSGGETQYF.

The chain uses TRBV6-2 or TRBV6-3 and TRBJ1-1; D is unresolved. CDR1 and CDR2 (germline): MNHEY, SVGEGT. The CDR3 is 12 amino acids. V lost 8 bases and J 5 bases, leaving 12 bases between the germline ends. Here the CDR3 DNA reads TGTGCCAGCGTAAGACTCGGGACTGAAGCTTTCTTT. Protein: CASVRLGTEAFF.

This clonotype was seen at least ten times. The chain is built from TRBV6-1 and TRBJ1-2; no clear D gene. V was trimmed by 2 bases and J by 8 bases, leaving 18 bases between them. Germline V CDR1 and CDR2: MNHNS, SASEGT. CDR3 length: 15 amino acids. The CDR3 region is CASSERSGVYQGYTF. The CDR3 bases are TGTGCCAGCAGTGAAAGGTCCGGCGTCTATCAAGGCTACACCTTC.

This clonotype was detected many times. V gene TRBV19 combines with J gene TRBJ2-5; D might be TRBD2 (6 bases). There are 14 residues in the CDR3. Germline-derived CDR1 and CDR2 are LNHDA and SQIVND (reference sequence). The germline V and J ends were trimmed by 5 bases and 2 bases, with 12 bases remaining between them. CDR3: CASSPGDAQETQYF. DNA of the CDR3: TGTGCCAGTAGTCCGGGGGACGCTCAAGAGACCCAGTACTTC.

This clonotype was observed many times. V and J are TRBV5-1 and TRBJ2-2; 7 nucleotides align to TRBD1. The V gene's germline CDR1 is SGHRS and CDR2 YFSETQ. The CDR3 is made up of 15 amino acids. V was clipped by 2 bases and J by 4 bases; unmatched bases: 5. CDR3 DNA sequence: TGCGCCAGCAGCTTTGACAGGGCGGTCACCGGGGAGCTGTTTTTT. Amino acids: CASSFDRAVTGELFF.

This clonotype has ten or more counts. J is TRBJ2-7 and V is TRBV28; a possible D gene is TRBD2 (5 bases). The germline V gene has CDR1 MDHEN and CDR2 SYDVKM. V was pared by 11 bases and J by 2 bases, with 19 bases between. This CDR3 spans 14 amino acids. DNA of the CDR3: TGTGCCTCAACTCTTGCGCGGGCAACCTACGAGCAGTACTTC. It encodes CASTLARATYEQYF.

The chain joins TRBV29-1 to TRBJ2-7, with D maybe TRBD1 (6 bases). V was cut by 0 bases and J by 2 bases, with 11 bases left in between. This CDR3 has 14 residues. Germline assignment: CDR1 SQVTM and CDR2 ANQGSEA. The CDR3 spells CSVEDVGQTYEQYF. The CDR3 nucleotides read TGCAGCGTTGAAGATGTAGGACAGACCTACGAGCAGTACTTC.

This clonotype has more than one count but fewer than ten. J is TRBJ1-1 and V is TRBV30, with D possibly TRBD1 on 5 matching bases. V was trimmed by 2 bases and J by 5 bases, leaving 9 bases between them. Germline CDR1 and CDR2: GTSNPN and SVGIG (reference sequence). The length of the CDR3 is 12 residues. CDR3 nucleotides: TGTGCCTGGAGTCGGGGGAGTACTGAAGCTTTCTTT. Translating gives CAWSRGSTEAFF.

The rearrangement uses TRBV28 and TRBJ1-1, with D uncertain. V gave up 6 bases and J gave up 3 bases, with 23 bases separating them. Looked up from germline, CDR1 is MDHEN and CDR2 is SYDVKM. The CDR3 totals 17 residues. CDR3 protein: CASSEHRPGIADTEAFF. Here the CDR3 DNA reads TGTGCCAGCAGCGAACATCGGCCGGGAATAGCGGACACTGAAGCTTTCTTT.

This clonotype was counted a few times. This rearrangement joins TRBV28 to TRBJ1-1, with D possibly being TRBD1 (6 bases). Germline CDR1 is MDHEN and CDR2 is SYDVKM. Between the trimmed V and J ends, which lost 6 bases and 4 bases, there was a span of 24 bases. The CDR3 length is 17 residues. Written as DNA, the CDR3 is TGTGCCAGCAGCAGTCCCCAGGGGAAGGGGTGGAGCACTGAAGCTTTCTTT. Its translation is CASSSPQGKGWSTEAFF.

This clonotype was observed many times. V is TRBV2 and J is TRBJ2-7, with D perhaps matching TRBD1 (5 bases). Trimming cost V 4 bases and J 6 bases, with 10 bases left between them. CDR3 length: 12 residues. Germline V gene sequence: CDR1 SNHLY, CDR2 FYNNEI. The CDR3 spells CASSAYRTEQYF. DNA for the CDR3: TGTGCCAGCAGTGCGTACAGGACCGAGCAGTACTTC.

This clonotype has a count of ten or more. V and J are TRBV7-9 and TRBJ2-5; 9 nucleotides align to TRBD2. The CDR3 runs 16 residues. Trimming cost V 11 bases and J 4 bases; bases outside gene matches: 17. Germline V gives CDR1 SEHNR, CDR2 FQNEAQ (reference sequence). The CDR3 loop reads CASILGIPGLAETQYF. The CDR3 DNA sequence: TGTGCCTCAATTTTGGGGATACCGGGACTAGCAGAGACCCAGTACTTC.

This clonotype was seen at least ten times. The DNA is left out, because the CDR3 cannot be placed on it with certainty; the CDR3 is given as TCRdb lists it. This chain connects TRBV27 to TRBJ1-5. The CDR3 has 13 residues if both end residues are counted. Germline loops: CDR1 MNHEY, CDR2 SMNVEV (reference sequence). The CDR3 sequence: CASSSSRNQPQHF.

The sample holds many counts of this clonotype. This sequence joins TRBV7-3 and TRBJ2-2, with 10 bases identical to TRBD2. Per germline, CDR1 SGHTA and CDR2 FQGTGA. V gave up 4 bases and J gave up 6 bases; unmatched junction bases: 11. The CDR3 length is 17 residues. The CDR3 protein is CASSSSVSGGIAGELFF. The DNA for the CDR3 is TGTGCCAGCAGCTCGAGCGTTAGCGGGGGGATCGCCGGGGAGCTGTTTTTT.

In its sample, this clonotype was seen once. V gene TRBV13 combines with J gene TRBJ1-2; 8 bases map to TRBD1. The germline CDR1 and CDR2 sequences are PRHDT and FYEKMQ (reference sequence). J lost 7 bases, V lost 2 bases, and 6 bases had no gene match. This CDR3 is built from 14 residues. The CDR3 here is CASSLYTGGFGYTF. The CDR3 region has the DNA TGTGCCAGCAGCTTATATACAGGGGGTTTTGGCTACACCTTC. Complete variable domain (other parts from reference TRBV13 and TRBJ1-2): AAGVIQSPRHLIKEKRETATLKCYPIPRHDTVYWYQQGPGQDPQFLISFYEKMQSDKGSIPDRFSAQQFSDYHSELNMSSLELGDSALYFCASSLYTGGFGYTFGSGTRLTVV.

This clonotype was picked up many times. The J gene is TRBJ1-5, the V gene TRBV5-5; 11 bases are a match to TRBD1. The length of the CDR3 is 15 residues. Germline loops: CDR1 SGHKS, CDR2 YYEKEE (reference sequence). Trimming removed 5 bases from V and 7 bases from J; junction bases left unmatched: 8. Here the CDR3 reads CASSRGQGDYQPQHF. The CDR3 nucleotides read TGTGCCAGCAGTCGGGGACAGGGGGATTACCAGCCCCAGCATTTT. Together with reference TRBV5-5 and TRBJ1-5, the CDR3 gives the full variable domain: DAGVTQSPTHLIKTRGQQVTLRCSPISGHKSVSWYQQVLGQGPQFIFQYYEKEERGRGNFPDRFSARQFPNYSSELNVNALLLGDSALYLCASSRGQGDYQPQHFGDGTRLSIL.

This clonotype was counted many times. The gene calls are TRBV6-1 and TRBJ2-7, with D possibly being TRBD2 (6 bases). The germline V gene encodes CDR1 MNHNS and CDR2 SASEGT. V was clipped by 6 bases and J by 0 bases, with 9 bases between them. CDR3 length: 13 residues. CDR3 DNA: TGTGCCAGCAGCAAGCGGGTCTCCTACGAGCAGTACTTC. It yields the protein CASSKRVSYEQYF.